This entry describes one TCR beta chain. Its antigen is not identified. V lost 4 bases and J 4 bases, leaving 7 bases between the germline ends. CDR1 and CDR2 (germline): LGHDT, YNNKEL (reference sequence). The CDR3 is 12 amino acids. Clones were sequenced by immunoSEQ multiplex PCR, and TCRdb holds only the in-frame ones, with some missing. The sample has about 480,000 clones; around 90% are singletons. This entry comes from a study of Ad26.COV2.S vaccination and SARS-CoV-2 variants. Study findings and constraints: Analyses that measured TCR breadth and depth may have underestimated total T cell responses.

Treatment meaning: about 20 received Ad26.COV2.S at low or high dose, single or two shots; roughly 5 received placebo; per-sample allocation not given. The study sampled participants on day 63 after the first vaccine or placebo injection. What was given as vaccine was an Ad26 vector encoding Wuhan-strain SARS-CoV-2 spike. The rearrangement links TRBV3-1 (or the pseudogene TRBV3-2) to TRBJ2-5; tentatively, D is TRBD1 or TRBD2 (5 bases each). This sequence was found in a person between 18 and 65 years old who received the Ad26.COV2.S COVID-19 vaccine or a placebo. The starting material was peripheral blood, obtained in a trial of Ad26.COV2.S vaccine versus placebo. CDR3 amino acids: CASSPGGETQYF. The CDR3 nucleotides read TGTGCCAGCAGCCCTGGGGGAGAGACCCAGTACTTC.